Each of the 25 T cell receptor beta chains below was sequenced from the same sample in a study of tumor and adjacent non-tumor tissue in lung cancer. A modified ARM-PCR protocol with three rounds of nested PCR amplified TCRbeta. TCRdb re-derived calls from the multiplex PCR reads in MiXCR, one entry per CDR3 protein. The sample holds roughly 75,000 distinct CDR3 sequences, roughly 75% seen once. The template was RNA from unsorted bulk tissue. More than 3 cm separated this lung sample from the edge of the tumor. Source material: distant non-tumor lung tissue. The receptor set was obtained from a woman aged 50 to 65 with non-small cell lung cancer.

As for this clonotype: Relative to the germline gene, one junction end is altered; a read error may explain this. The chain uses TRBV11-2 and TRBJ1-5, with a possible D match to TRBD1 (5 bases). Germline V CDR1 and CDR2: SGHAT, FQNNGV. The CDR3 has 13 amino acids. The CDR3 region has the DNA TGTACCAGCAGCCTAGACAGAAATCAGCCCCAGCATTTT. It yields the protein CTSSLDRNQPQHF.

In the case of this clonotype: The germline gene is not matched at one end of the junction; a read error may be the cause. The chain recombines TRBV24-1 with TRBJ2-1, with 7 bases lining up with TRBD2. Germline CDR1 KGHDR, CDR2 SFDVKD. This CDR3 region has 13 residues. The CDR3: CVTSLAEYNKQFF. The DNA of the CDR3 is TGTGTCACCAGTCTAGCGGAATACAATAAGCAGTTCTTC.

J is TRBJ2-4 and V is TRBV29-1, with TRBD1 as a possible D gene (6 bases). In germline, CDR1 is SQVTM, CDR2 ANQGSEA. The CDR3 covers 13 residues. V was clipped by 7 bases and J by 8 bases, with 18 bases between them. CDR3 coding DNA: TGCAGCGCCGTGATACAGGGTATCCACATTCAGTACTTC. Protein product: CSAVIQGIHIQYF.

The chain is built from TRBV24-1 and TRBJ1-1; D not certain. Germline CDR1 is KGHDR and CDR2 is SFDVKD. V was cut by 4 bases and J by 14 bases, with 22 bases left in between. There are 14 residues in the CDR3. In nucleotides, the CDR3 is TGTGCCACCAGTGAGTACACTGGTAACACTGAAACATTCTTT. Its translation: CATSEYTGNTETFF.

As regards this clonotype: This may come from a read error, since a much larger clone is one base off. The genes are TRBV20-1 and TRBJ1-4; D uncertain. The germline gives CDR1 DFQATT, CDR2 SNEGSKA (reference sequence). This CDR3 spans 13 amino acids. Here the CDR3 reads CNARDRLNEKLFF. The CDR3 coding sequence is TGCAATGCTAGAGATCGCCTCAATGAAAAACTGTTTTTT.

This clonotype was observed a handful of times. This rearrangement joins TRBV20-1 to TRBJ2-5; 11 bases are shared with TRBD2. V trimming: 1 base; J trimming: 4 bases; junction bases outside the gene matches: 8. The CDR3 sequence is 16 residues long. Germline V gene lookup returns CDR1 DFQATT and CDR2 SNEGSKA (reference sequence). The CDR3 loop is CSARVSGRAKLETQYF. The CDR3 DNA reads TGCAGTGCTAGAGTTAGCGGGAGGGCCAAGTTAGAGACCCAGTACTTC.

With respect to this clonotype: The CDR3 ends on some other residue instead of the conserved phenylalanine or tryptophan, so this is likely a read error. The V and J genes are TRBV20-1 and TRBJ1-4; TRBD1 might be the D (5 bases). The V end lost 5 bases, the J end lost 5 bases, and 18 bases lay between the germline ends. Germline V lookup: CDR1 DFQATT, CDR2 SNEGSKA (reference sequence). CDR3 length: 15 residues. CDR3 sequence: CSAVDIHKGNEKLFS. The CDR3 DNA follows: TGCAGTGCTGTGGACATCCATAAGGGGAATGAAAAACTGTTTTCT.

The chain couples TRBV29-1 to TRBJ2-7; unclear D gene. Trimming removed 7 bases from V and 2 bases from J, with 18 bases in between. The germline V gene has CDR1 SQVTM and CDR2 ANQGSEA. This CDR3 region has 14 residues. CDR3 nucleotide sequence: TGCAGCGCAACCCCAGCGACGAATCCCTACGAGCAGTACTTC. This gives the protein CSATPATNPYEQYF.

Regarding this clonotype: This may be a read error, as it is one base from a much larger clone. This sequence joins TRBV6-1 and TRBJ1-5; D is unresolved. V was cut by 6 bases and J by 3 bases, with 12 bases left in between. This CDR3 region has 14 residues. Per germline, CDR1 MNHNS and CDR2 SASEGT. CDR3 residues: CASRGSSDNQPQHF. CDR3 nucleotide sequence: TGTGCCAGCAGGGGTAGCAGTGACAATCAGCCCCAGCATTTT.

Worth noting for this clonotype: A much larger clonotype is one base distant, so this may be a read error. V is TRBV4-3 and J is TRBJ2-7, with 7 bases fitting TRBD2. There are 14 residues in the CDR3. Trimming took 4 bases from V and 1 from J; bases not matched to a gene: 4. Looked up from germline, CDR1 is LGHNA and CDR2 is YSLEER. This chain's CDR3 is CASSPLGGSYEQYF. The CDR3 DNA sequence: TGCGCCAGCAGCCCTCTCGGGGGGTCCTACGAGCAGTACTTC.

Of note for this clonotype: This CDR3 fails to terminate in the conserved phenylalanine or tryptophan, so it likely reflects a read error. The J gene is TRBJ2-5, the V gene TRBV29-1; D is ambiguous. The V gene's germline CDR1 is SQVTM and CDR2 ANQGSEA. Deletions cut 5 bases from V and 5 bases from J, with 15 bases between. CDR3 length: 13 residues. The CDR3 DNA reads TGCAGCGTTCTCAGACTGTCTTTGGAGACCCAGTACTTA. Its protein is CSVLRLSLETQYL.

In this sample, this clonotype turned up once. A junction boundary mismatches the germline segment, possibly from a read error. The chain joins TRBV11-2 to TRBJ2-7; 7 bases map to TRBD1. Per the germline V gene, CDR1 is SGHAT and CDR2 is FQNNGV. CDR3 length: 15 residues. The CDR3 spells CASSSGTDQTYEQYF. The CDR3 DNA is TGTGCCAGCAGCTCGGGGACAGACCAGACCTACGAACAGTACTTC.

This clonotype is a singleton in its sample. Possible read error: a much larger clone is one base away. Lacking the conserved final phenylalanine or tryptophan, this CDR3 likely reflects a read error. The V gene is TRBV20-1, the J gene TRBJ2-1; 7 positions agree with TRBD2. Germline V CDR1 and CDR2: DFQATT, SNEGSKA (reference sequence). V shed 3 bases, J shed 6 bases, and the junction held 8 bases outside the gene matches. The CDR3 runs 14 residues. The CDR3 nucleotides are TGCAGTGCTAGCGGCGGGAGTACGCGCAATGAGCAGTTCTGC. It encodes CSASGGSTRNEQFC.

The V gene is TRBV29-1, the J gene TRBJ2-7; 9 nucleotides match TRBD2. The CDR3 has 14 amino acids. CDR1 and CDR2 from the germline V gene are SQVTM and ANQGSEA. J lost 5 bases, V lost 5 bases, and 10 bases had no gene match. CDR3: CSVILAGIFDEQYF. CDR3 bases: TGCAGCGTTATTCTAGCGGGAATTTTCGACGAGCAGTACTTC.

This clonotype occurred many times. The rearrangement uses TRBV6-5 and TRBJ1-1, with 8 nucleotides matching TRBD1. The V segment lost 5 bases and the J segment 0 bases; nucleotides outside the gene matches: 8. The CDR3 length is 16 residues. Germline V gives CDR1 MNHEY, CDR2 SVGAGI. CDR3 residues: CASSLGATGVNTEAFF. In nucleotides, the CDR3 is TGTGCCAGCAGTCTAGGGGCGACAGGGGTGAACACTGAAGCTTTCTTT.

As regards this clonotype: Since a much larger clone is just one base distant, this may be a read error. Written as DNA, the CDR3 is TGTGCCAGCAGGGGGGAAACTAGCAATCATCCCCAGCATTTT. It translates to CASRGETSNHPQHF. The chain couples TRBV6-6 to TRBJ1-5, with a tentative D call TRBD1 (5 bases). This CDR3 comprises 14 residues. Per germline, CDR1 MNHNY and CDR2 SVGAGI (reference sequence).

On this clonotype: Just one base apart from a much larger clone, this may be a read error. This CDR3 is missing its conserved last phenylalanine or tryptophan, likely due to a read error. The CDR3 DNA sequence: TGCAGTGCTAGGATAGCGGGCGGAATACAGGGTACGCAGTATGTT. Translating it yields CSARIAGGIQGTQYV. The chain employs TRBV20-1 and TRBJ2-3; the D gene is possibly TRBD2 (7 bases). Germline V gene lookup returns CDR1 DFQATT and CDR2 SNEGSKA (reference sequence). The V end was cut by 3 bases, the J end by 8 bases, with 21 bases between. This CDR3 region has 15 residues.

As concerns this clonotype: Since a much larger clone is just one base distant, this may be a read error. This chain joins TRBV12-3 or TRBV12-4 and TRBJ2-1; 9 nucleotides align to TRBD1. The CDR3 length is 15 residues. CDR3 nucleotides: TGTGTCAGCAGCCTGGGACAGGGTATGGACAATGAGCAGTTCTTC. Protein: CVSSLGQGMDNEQFF.

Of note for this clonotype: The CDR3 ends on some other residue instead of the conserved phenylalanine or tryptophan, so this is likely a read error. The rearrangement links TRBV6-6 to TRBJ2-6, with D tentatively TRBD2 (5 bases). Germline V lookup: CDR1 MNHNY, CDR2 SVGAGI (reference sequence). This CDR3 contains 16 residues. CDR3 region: CASTKEAYSGVNVLTL. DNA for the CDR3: TGTGCCAGCACCAAGGAGGCGTACTCCGGGGTCAACGTCCTGACTTTA.

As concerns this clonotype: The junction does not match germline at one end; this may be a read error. The CDR3 protein is CASSQEMWREGSLAKYIQYF. CDR3 nucleotide sequence: TGCGCCAGTAGCCAAGAGATGTGGCGGGAGGGCTCCTTAGCCAAATACATTCAGTATTTC. J is TRBJ2-4 and V is TRBV4-1; 9 bases agree with TRBD2. This CDR3 is 20 amino acids long. The germline gives CDR1 MGHRA, CDR2 YSYEKL.

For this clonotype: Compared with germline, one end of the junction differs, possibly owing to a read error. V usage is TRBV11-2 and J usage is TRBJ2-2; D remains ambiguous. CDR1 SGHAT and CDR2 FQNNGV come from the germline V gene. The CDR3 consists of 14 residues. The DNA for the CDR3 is TGTGCCAGCGGCTTAGGTTTGAACACCGGGGAGCTGTTTTTT. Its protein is CASGLGLNTGELFF.

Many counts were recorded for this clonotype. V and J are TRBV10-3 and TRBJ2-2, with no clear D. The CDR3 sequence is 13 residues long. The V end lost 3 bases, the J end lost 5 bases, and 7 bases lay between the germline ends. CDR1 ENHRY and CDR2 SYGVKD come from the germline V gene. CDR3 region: CAISDWDTGELFF. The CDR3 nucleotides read TGTGCCATCAGTGATTGGGATACCGGGGAGCTGTTTTTT.

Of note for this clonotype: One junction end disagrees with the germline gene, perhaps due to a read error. Here the CDR3 reads CSVSSGASSYNEQFF. The CDR3 DNA reads TGCAGTGTCTCGTCGGGGGCAAGCTCCTACAATGAGCAGTTCTTT. This sequence joins TRBV20-1 and TRBJ2-1; D may correspond to TRBD1 or TRBD2 (6 bases each). This CDR3 contains 15 residues. The V gene's germline CDR1 is DFQATT and CDR2 SNEGSKA (reference sequence).

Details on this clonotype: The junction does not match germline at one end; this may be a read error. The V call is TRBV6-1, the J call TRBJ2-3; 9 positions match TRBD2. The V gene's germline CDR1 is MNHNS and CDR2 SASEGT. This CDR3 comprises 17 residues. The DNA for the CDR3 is TGTGACAGCAGTGACTGTGGTAGCGGGAGTTCTGCAGATACACAGTATTTT. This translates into CDSSDCGSGSSADTQYF.

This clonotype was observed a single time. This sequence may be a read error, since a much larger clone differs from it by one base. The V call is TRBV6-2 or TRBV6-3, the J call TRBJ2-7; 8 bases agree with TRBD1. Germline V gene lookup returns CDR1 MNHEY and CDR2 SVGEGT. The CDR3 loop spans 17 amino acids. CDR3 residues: CARSWIGQGNRAYEQYF. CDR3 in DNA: TGTGCCAGAAGTTGGATTGGACAGGGTAATAGGGCCTACGAGCAGTACTTC.